One sample yielded the 27 T cell receptor beta chains listed below, sequenced in a study of T cell responses to AZD1222 COVID-19 vaccine. Assay used: immunoSEQ multiplex PCR; TCRdb lists only in-frame clones, some missing. This sample carries 110,000 or so clones, 88% of them seen once, and the ten largest clones take less than 4%. The material was peripheral blood, obtained 28 days after the second AZD1222 dose. The receptors here all came from an adult who received the AZD1222 COVID-19 vaccine.

The chain employs TRBV4-1 and TRBJ1-3; D ambiguous. In germline, CDR1 is MGHRA, CDR2 YSYEKL. The CDR3 loop spans 14 amino acids. V gave up 6 bases and J gave up 0 bases, with 9 bases separating them. In DNA, the CDR3 is TGCGCCAGCAGAGAGACTCGCTCTGGAAACACCATATATTTT. This translates into CASRETRSGNTIYF.

This clone was observed once. DNA for the CDR3: TGCGCCAGCAGCCAAGAGAGAGCGTACCAAGAGACCCAGTACTTC. Translation: CASSQERAYQETQYF. The chain couples TRBV4-3 to TRBJ2-5; D is undetermined. The germline V gene encodes CDR1 LGHNA and CDR2 YSLEER. The CDR3 spans 15 residues. The ends were cut back, 0 bases at V and 0 bases at J, with 8 bases in the middle.

The chain carries TRBV7-2 and TRBJ2-2; D is ambiguous. Germline V gene sequence: CDR1 SGHTA, CDR2 FQGNSA. Trimming cost V 1 base and J 1 base, with 7 bases left between them. The CDR3 spans 15 residues. The CDR3 protein is CASSLVNGNTGELFF. The CDR3 DNA reads TGTGCCAGCAGCTTAGTTAACGGGAACACCGGGGAGCTGTTTTTT.

The V and J genes are TRBV19 and TRBJ1-1; the D gene is possibly TRBD1 (5 bases). Germline V gives CDR1 LNHDA, CDR2 SQIVND (reference sequence). Trimming removed 10 bases at V and 4 bases at J, with 22 bases between. This CDR3 is 15 amino acids long. CDR3 residues: CATHVRGRAGTEAFF. CDR3 in DNA: TGTGCCACCCACGTACGGGGCAGGGCTGGCACTGAAGCTTTCTTT.

The CDR3 loop is CASSIGPPYEQYF. In DNA form, the CDR3 reads TGTGCCAGTAGTATAGGGCCGCCCTACGAGCAGTACTTC. The rearrangement joins TRBV19 to TRBJ2-7, with D uncertain. Germline V CDR1 and CDR2: LNHDA, SQIVND (reference sequence). V was trimmed by 1 base and J by 2 bases, leaving 6 bases between them. This CDR3 contains 13 residues.

The chain has TRBV7-9 and TRBJ2-3, with 7 bases matching TRBD2. CDR1 and CDR2 (germline): SEHNR, FQNEAQ (reference sequence). The CDR3 totals 14 residues. J was trimmed by 3 bases and V by 3 bases; bases with no gene match: 3. The CDR3 DNA sequence: TGTGCCAGCAGCTTGAGCGGGACTACAGATACGCAGTATTTT. It specifies CASSLSGTTDTQYF.

This chain joins TRBV4-3 and TRBJ2-7, with D possibly called TRBD1 or TRBD2 (5 bases each). The germline V gene has CDR1 LGHNA and CDR2 YSLEER. V lost 4 bases and J lost 6, with 19 bases in between. The CDR3 contains 15 residues. The DNA of the CDR3 is TGCGCCAGCAGCCCGCAGCGTTGGACTGGGGCCGAGCAGTACTTC. As protein: CASSPQRWTGAEQYF.

V is TRBV20-1 and J is TRBJ1-1; D is uncertain. Trimming removed 3 bases at V and 3 bases at J, with 2 bases between. This CDR3 comprises 10 residues. The germline V gene encodes CDR1 DFQATT and CDR2 SNEGSKA (reference sequence). CDR3 residues: CSARDTEAFF. CDR3 in DNA: TGCAGTGCTAGGGACACTGAAGCTTTCTTT.

The CDR3 loop is CATSDLDRDTQYF. CDR3 in DNA: TGTGCCACCAGTGACCTGGACAGAGATACGCAGTATTTT. The chain uses TRBV24-1 and TRBJ2-3; possibly TRBD1 for D (6 bases). The V end lost 4 bases, the J end lost 5 bases, and 9 bases lay between the germline ends. Germline lookup yields CDR1 KGHDR and CDR2 SFDVKD. The CDR3 length is 13 residues.

The sample holds a few counts of this clone. The chain carries TRBV6-4 and TRBJ2-3, with a possible D match to TRBD2 (6 bases). V was pared by 5 bases and J by 0 bases, with 6 bases between. The CDR3 runs 13 residues. From germline, CDR1 is MRHNA and CDR2 SNTAGT. CDR3 protein: CASSSGSTDTQYF. CDR3 DNA: TGTGCCAGCAGTAGCGGGAGCACAGATACGCAGTATTTT.

This chain connects TRBV11-1 to TRBJ1-6, with TRBD1 as a possible D gene (5 bases). Trimming took off 1 base at V and 5 bases at J, with 12 bases between the two ends. The CDR3 consists of 16 residues. Germline V gene sequence: CDR1 SGHAT, CDR2 FQDESV (reference sequence). The CDR3, as DNA: TGTGCCAGCAGCTTAGGGAAGGGACGGAATAATTCACCCCTCCACTTT. It specifies CASSLGKGRNNSPLHF.

The sample holds a few counts of this clone. CDR3 amino acids: CASSFSGEYNYGYTF. DNA of the CDR3: TGTGCCAGCAGTTTCTCGGGCGAATACAACTATGGCTACACCTTC. This chain joins TRBV7-9 and TRBJ1-2, with no clear D. The length of the CDR3 is 15 residues. V lost 6 bases and J 2 bases, leaving 16 bases between the germline ends. From germline, CDR1 is SEHNR and CDR2 FQNEAQ (reference sequence).

The rearrangement joins TRBV29-1 to TRBJ2-7; 9 positions agree with TRBD1. The CDR3 has 14 residues. The V gene end was trimmed by 2 bases and the J gene end by 4 bases; junction bases not matched to a gene: 6. Germline lookup yields CDR1 SQVTM and CDR2 ANQGSEA. The CDR3 nucleotides read TGCAGCGTTGAATTAGAACAGGGGGCTTACGAGCAGTACTTC. Translated: CSVELEQGAYEQYF.

This chain uses TRBV28 with TRBJ1-1, with D uncertain. V lost 7 bases, J lost 0 bases, and 9 bases lay in between. Germline V gives CDR1 MDHEN, CDR2 SYDVKM. There are 13 residues in the CDR3. CDR3 sequence: CASTRGMNTEAFF. The CDR3, as DNA: TGTGCCAGCACGCGAGGTATGAACACTGAAGCTTTCTTT.

The CDR3 here is CASSSIQGGDTEAFF. CDR3 sequence (DNA): TGTGCCAGCAGCTCAATACAGGGGGGAGATACTGAAGCTTTCTTT. The chain joins TRBV7-9 to TRBJ1-1, with TRBD1 matching over 8 bases. The CDR3 consists of 15 residues. The trim removed 4 bases at V and 5 bases at J, leaving 9 bases unmatched. CDR1 is SEHNR and CDR2 is FQNEAQ in the germline V gene (reference sequence).

The chain employs TRBV7-9 and TRBJ2-4, with TRBD1 matching over 9 bases. The CDR3 consists of 16 residues. Germline V gene data show CDR1 as SEHNR and CDR2 as FQNEAQ (reference sequence). V lost 1 base, J lost 7 bases, and 8 bases stayed unmatched. CDR3 DNA sequence: TGTGCCAGCAGCTTAGGTGGACAGGGGATGGGGAACATTCAGTACTTC. Its translation: CASSLGGQGMGNIQYF.

This chain uses TRBV12-5 with TRBJ2-7; 8 bases are a match to TRBD2. The germline CDR1 and CDR2 sequences are LGHNT and FRNRAP. With V trimmed by 4 bases and J by 0 bases, 17 bases remained unmatched. The CDR3 is 19 residues long. CDR3 amino acids: CASGYSSGLAGLRSYEQYF. CDR3 nucleotide sequence: TGTGCTAGTGGTTACTCGTCCGGGCTAGCGGGCCTGCGCTCCTACGAGCAGTACTTC.

Points on this clone: One end of the junction does not line up with germline, which may come from a read error. The chain carries TRBV28 and TRBJ1-1; tentatively, D is TRBD1 (5 bases). CDR1 and CDR2 from the germline V gene are MDHEN and SYDVKM. CDR3 length: 14 amino acids. The DNA for the CDR3 is TGTGTCAGCAGTTTAGGACAAAGGTGGACTGAAGCTTTCTTT. Translated, it gives CVSSLGQRWTEAFF.

This clone was detected a few times. V is TRBV9 and J is TRBJ2-2, with 9 bases that match TRBD1. Germline lookup yields CDR1 SGDLS and CDR2 YYNGEE. The CDR3 has 15 residues. J lost 8 bases, V lost 0 bases, and 5 bases had no gene match. CDR3 in amino acids: CASSVVQGASGELFF. In nucleotides, the CDR3 is TGTGCCAGCAGCGTAGTACAGGGGGCGTCTGGGGAGCTGTTTTTT.

The chain is built from TRBV13 and TRBJ2-5; no firm D call. The CDR3 loop spans 13 amino acids. Trimming pared 4 bases from V and 2 bases from J, leaving 8 bases between. Germline CDR1 reads PRHDT; CDR2 reads FYEKMQ (reference sequence). CDR3 protein: CASSSRPQETQYF. CDR3 nucleotides: TGTGCCAGCAGCTCCCGACCGCAAGAGACCCAGTACTTC.

The rearrangement links TRBV30 to TRBJ1-1; D not resolved. Trimming shortened V by 2 bases and J by 3 bases, and 7 bases separated the two germline ends. The CDR3 runs 12 residues. Germline V gives CDR1 GTSNPN, CDR2 SVGIG (reference sequence). The CDR3 bases are TGTGCCTGGAGTAATTCCGACACTGAAGCTTTCTTT. Its protein is CAWSNSDTEAFF.

The chain carries TRBV5-3 and TRBJ2-5, with D possibly matching TRBD1 (5 bases). TRBV5-3 is marked as an open reading frame, function uncertain. The CDR3 loop spans 11 amino acids. Trimming took 6 bases from V and 5 from J, leaving 8 bases between them. The CDR3 reads CARKPGETQYF. As DNA, the CDR3 is TGTGCCAGAAAACCAGGGGAGACCCAGTACTTC.

This clone has a handful of counts. The rearrangement joins TRBV14 to TRBJ2-7; D uncertain. Trimming left V 5 bases short and J 4 bases short, with 15 bases between. This CDR3 contains 14 residues. Per germline, CDR1 SGHDN and CDR2 FVKESK. CDR3 bases: TGTGCCAGCAGCGGCGTCTTGTGGGGATACGAGCAGTACTTC. The encoded protein is CASSGVLWGYEQYF. The whole variable domain, filled in from reference TRBV14 and TRBJ2-7, reads EAGVTQFPSHSVIEKGQTVTLRCDPISGHDNLYWYRRVMGKEIKFLLHFVKESKQDESGMPNNRFLAERTGGTYSTLKVQPAELEDSGVYFCASSGVLWGYEQYFGPGTRLTVT.

The chain has TRBV6-2 or TRBV6-3 and TRBJ2-5, with 11 bases fitting TRBD2. The J segment lost 14 bases and the V segment lost 5 bases, leaving 10 bases of the junction unmatched. CDR3 length equals 13 residues. Germline CDR1 is MNHEY and CDR2 is SVGEGT. Here the CDR3 reads CASSASGGTGEYF. As DNA, the CDR3 is TGTGCCAGCAGTGCTAGCGGGGGGACGGGGGAATACTTC.

This chain's CDR3 is CASSQLQGDQPQHF. CDR3 coding DNA: TGCGCCAGCAGCCAGTTACAGGGAGATCAGCCCCAGCATTTT. The rearrangement joins TRBV4-1 to TRBJ1-5; possibly TRBD1 for D (6 bases). Germline assignment: CDR1 MGHRA and CDR2 YSYEKL. The length of the CDR3 is 14 residues. Trimming stripped 3 bases from V and 5 bases from J, with 11 bases between.

The V and J genes are TRBV10-2 and TRBJ1-2, with D maybe TRBD1 (5 bases). The V gene lost 2 bases and the J gene lost 8 bases, with 12 bases spanning the gap. This CDR3 contains 13 residues. From germline, CDR1 is WSHSY and CDR2 SAAADI. CDR3 sequence reads: CASSETSGDGYTF. CDR3 nucleotides: TGCGCCAGCAGTGAGACGTCTGGGGACGGCTACACCTTC.

The chain carries TRBV4-3 and TRBJ2-1; TRBD1 matches at 9 bases. This CDR3 is 16 amino acids long. Trimming removed 4 bases from V and 9 bases from J; junction bases left unmatched: 13. Germline CDR1 reads LGHNA; CDR2 reads YSLEER. CDR3 coding DNA: TGCGCCAGCAGCCGCGGGCCGGGACAGGGAGGAGGTGAGCAGTTCTTC. Residues: CASSRGPGQGGGEQFF.